This T cell receptor (beta chain) emerged from a study of long-term antiretroviral therapy in people with HIV. V was trimmed by 6 bases and J by 1 base, leaving 23 bases between them. The CDR3 spans 18 residues. Germline CDR1 MGHRA, CDR2 YSYEKL. Study-wide points: All time points showed a repertoire dominated by clones expanded before ART.

In regard to this clone: Its antigen remains unidentified.

At the survey level, the v3.0 immunoSEQ assay was run. The protocol was immunoSEQ multiplex PCR, while the TCRdb copy is restricted to in-frame clones and leaves out a portion. The sample shows around 35,000 clones, less than 98% of them seen only once. The rearrangement joins TRBV4-1 to TRBJ2-3; tentatively, D is TRBD2 (6 bases). The sample consisted of unsorted PBMCs, taken 6.9 years after starting antiretroviral therapy. The source of this sequence is a man aged 30 to 39 with HIV. DNA for the CDR3: TGCGCCAGCAGTCCTGAGCGGGCCCTGGGCGGCCGCACAGATACGCAGTATTTT. Translation: CASSPERALGGRTDTQYF.